The 9 T cell receptor beta chains given below trace back to one sample, sequenced in a study of long-term antiretroviral therapy in people with HIV. With survey level as its setting, the immunoSEQ assay was v3.0. Produced via immunoSEQ multiplex PCR; TCRdb's table is partial and in-frame only. The table lists more than 35,000 clones, 86% of them singletons. Source: unsorted PBMCs, taken just before starting antiretroviral therapy. The receptors derive from a woman aged 18-29 years with HIV.

The gene calls are TRBV27 and TRBJ1-5; D uncertain. The CDR3 is made up of 15 amino acids. Germline-derived CDR1 and CDR2 are MNHEY and SMNVEV (reference sequence). V lost 4 bases to trimming and J lost 0 bases, with 10 bases between them. As DNA, the CDR3 is TGTGCCAGCAGTTCACATCATGGTAGCAATCAGCCCCAGCATTTT. Amino acids: CASSSHHGSNQPQHF.

Only a few counts were recorded for this clone. This chain uses TRBV7-9 with TRBJ2-7, with D tentatively TRBD2 (5 bases). Per the germline V gene, CDR1 is SEHNR and CDR2 is FQNEAQ (reference sequence). V gave up 5 bases and J gave up 0 bases, with 20 bases separating them. This CDR3 has 17 residues. The CDR3, as DNA: TGTGCCAGCAGCCCCTTACGGGGTGCCAGTAGCTCCTACGAGCAGTACTTC. This encodes CASSPLRGASSSYEQYF.

The chain has TRBV7-8 and TRBJ1-2; 12 bases are a match to TRBD1. J lost 7 bases, V lost 3 bases, and 6 bases had no gene match. Germline V gene sequence: CDR1 SGHVS, CDR2 FQNEAQ. The CDR3 consists of 15 residues. This CDR3 is CASSLGTGGTGGYTF. CDR3 DNA: TGTGCCAGCAGCTTGGGGACAGGGGGCACAGGTGGCTACACCTTC. Looking up the rest from reference TRBV7-8 and TRBJ1-2 gives the full variable domain: GAGVSQSPRYKVAKRGQDVALRCDPISGHVSLFWYQQALGQGPEFLTYFQNEAQLDKSGLPSDRFFAERPEGSVSTLKIQRTQQEDSAVYLCASSLGTGGTGGYTFGSGTRLTVV.

The chain employs TRBV28 and TRBJ2-1; a possible D gene is TRBD2 (5 bases). CDR3 length: 15 amino acids. Trimming shortened V by 4 bases and J by 4 bases, and 14 bases separated the two germline ends. Looked up from germline, CDR1 is MDHEN and CDR2 is SYDVKM. CDR3 in amino acids: CASSSPGRGYNEQFF. CDR3 in DNA: TGTGCCAGCAGTTCCCCCGGACGGGGATACAATGAGCAGTTCTTC.

The chain links TRBV6-5 to TRBJ2-1; TRBD2 aligns across 8 bases. J was trimmed by 8 bases and V by 2 bases; bases with no gene match: 5. The CDR3 has 14 amino acids. The germline V gene has CDR1 MNHEY and CDR2 SVGAGI. The CDR3 DNA follows: TGTGCCAGCAGTTACGGCGCGGGAGGCGATGAGCAGTTCTTC. Translating gives CASSYGAGGDEQFF.

This clone has only a few counts. DNA for the CDR3: TGTGCCAGCAGCTACTCGGGACAAGCCTACGAGCAGTACTTC. It codes for CASSYSGQAYEQYF. The V call is TRBV7-9, the J call TRBJ2-7; tentative D call: TRBD1 (6 bases). Germline V gene lookup returns CDR1 SEHNR and CDR2 FQNEAQ (reference sequence). V lost 4 bases and J lost 2, with 12 bases in between. The CDR3 sequence is 14 residues long.

CDR3 loop: CASSLDLVPSKGFGYEQYF. DNA of the CDR3: TGTGCCAGCAGTTTAGACTTAGTCCCCTCGAAGGGATTTGGATACGAGCAGTACTTC. This chain links TRBV28 with TRBJ2-7; D gene ambiguous. Germline loops: CDR1 MDHEN, CDR2 SYDVKM. Trimming cost V 2 bases and J 4 bases, with 27 bases left between them. The CDR3 is 19 amino acids.

The CDR3 nucleotides are TGTGCCAGCAGCCAAGAGGGGGGTTCAGGAAACACCATATATTTT. Protein: CASSQEGGSGNTIYF. V is TRBV4-2 and J is TRBJ1-3; the D gene is possibly TRBD1 (5 bases). This CDR3 comprises 15 residues. V was pared by 0 bases and J by 4 bases, with 10 bases between. From germline, CDR1 is LGHNA and CDR2 YNFKEQ.

This chain joins TRBV2 and TRBJ2-4, with D tentatively TRBD2 (7 bases). The germline V and J ends were trimmed by 4 bases and 8 bases, with 21 bases remaining between them. The germline V gene has CDR1 SNHLY and CDR2 FYNNEI. This CDR3 is 16 amino acids long. CDR3 DNA sequence: TGTGCCAGCAGTGTTAACGACTGGGGGGGCGCGGACATTCAGTACTTC. It is translated as CASSVNDWGGADIQYF.